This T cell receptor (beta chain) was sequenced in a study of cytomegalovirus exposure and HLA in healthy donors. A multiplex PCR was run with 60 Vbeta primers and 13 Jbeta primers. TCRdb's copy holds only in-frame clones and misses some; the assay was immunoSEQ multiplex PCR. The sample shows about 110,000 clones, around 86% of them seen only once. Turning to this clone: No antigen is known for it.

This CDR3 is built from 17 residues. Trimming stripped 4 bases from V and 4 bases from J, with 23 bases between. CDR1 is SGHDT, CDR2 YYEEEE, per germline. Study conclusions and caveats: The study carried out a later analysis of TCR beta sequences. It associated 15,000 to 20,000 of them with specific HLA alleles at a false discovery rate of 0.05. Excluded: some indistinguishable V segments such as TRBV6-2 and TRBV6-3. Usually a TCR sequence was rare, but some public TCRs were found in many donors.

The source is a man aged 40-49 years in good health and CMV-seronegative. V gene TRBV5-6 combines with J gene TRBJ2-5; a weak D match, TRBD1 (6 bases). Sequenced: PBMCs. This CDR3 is CASSPSLQDRPRETQYF. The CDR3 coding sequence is TGTGCCAGCAGCCCCTCACTCCAAGACAGGCCACGAGAGACCCAGTACTTC.